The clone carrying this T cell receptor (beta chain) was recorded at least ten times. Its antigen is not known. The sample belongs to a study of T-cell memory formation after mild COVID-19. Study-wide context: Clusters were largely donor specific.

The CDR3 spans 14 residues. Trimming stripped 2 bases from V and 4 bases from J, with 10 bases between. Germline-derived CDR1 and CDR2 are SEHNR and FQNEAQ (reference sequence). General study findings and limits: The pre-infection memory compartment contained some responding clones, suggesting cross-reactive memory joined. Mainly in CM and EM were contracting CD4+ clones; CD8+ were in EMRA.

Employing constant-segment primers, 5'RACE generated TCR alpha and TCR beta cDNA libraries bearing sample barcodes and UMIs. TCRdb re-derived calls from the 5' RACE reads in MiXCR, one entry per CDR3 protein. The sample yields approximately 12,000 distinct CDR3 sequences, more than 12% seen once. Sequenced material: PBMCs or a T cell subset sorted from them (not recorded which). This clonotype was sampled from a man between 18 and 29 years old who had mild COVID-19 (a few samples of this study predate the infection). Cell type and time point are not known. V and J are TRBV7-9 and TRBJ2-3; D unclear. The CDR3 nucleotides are TGTGCCAGCAGCTTATATTCTGACTCAGATACGCAGTATTTT. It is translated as CASSLYSDSDTQYF.